This T cell receptor beta chain was observed in a study of cytomegalovirus exposure and HLA in healthy donors. 13 Jbeta primers and 60 Vbeta primers were used for the PCR. Sequenced by immunoSEQ multiplex PCR; TCRdb stores in-frame clones only, minus some. The sample table sets out roughly 54,000 clones. On this clone itself: What it binds is not known.

Study-wide results and caveats: TCR beta V segments were, for the most part, productive about 87% or about 30% of the time in an earlier analysis. A later analysis revealed that TCR association rates differed between HLA loci, peaking at DRB1 and bottoming out at HLA-C. A later analysis associated 15,000 to 20,000 TCR beta sequences with HLA alleles at a 0.05 false discovery rate.

Germline V gives CDR1 SGHRS, CDR2 YFSETQ. V shed 4 bases and J shed 4 bases, with 14 bases lying between them. The CDR3 has 15 residues. Sequencing was done on a sample of PBMCs. V and J are TRBV5-1 and TRBJ2-2; tentative D call: TRBD1 (5 bases). This TCR was sampled from a woman in her 30s in good health and CMV-seropositive. CDR3: CASSITGPGTGELFF. The CDR3 DNA is TGCGCCAGCAGCATAACAGGTCCGGGCACCGGGGAGCTGTTTTTT.